Detailed here is one TCR beta chain. Under the authors' procedure: Estimation of nucleated cell counts relied on the amplification of reference gene primers. Data came from immunoSEQ multiplex PCR; TCRdb stores just in-frame clones and leaves some out. The V and J calls and clone size come from that table; D and trimming were worked out from the DNA. Seen here are roughly 250,000 clones, about 89% observed once, and the top ten hold 1.2%. The data stem from a study of blood T cell repertoires in COVID-19. Study-level background: The United States, Italy and Spain provided the acute and convalescent COVID-19 samples.

Enrollees, about 18 to 89 years old, lived in approximately 24 US areas. The CDR3 spans 16 residues. Germline CDR1 is MGHRA and CDR2 is YSYEKL. Deletions cut 4 bases from V and 0 bases from J, with 13 bases between. The receptor was derived from a human donor in a cohort exposed to, infected with or recovered from COVID-19 (not recorded which). The donor label of this sample is uncertain. This chain joins TRBV4-1 and TRBJ1-3, with D possibly TRBD1 on 6 matching bases. The sample taken for sequencing was PBMCs or T cells enriched from blood (not recorded which). The CDR3, as DNA: TGCGCCAGCAGCCTGCGACAGGACCTCTCTGGAAACACCATATATTTT. Translating it yields CASSLRQDLSGNTIYF.